The entry below describes one T cell receptor (beta chain). Its antigen is still unknown. This may stem from a read error, because a much larger clone lies one nucleotide away. Documented time point: newly diagnosed GD, antithyroid drugs for less than 3 months. Scientists built the TCR library using RNA that was extracted from PBMCs. This entry is derived from a study of regulatory T cells in long-lasting Graves disease. The study, taken as a whole, reports: Among persistent patients, a larger number of public clonotypes were shared (around 3,000) than among newly diagnosed patients (about 970).

Through Arm-PCR of CDR3 regions and iRepertoire HTBI primers, TCR beta libraries were built. MiXCR, run by TCRdb on the multiplex PCR reads, gives a single entry per CDR3 protein. The table has 350,000 to 450,000 distinct CDR3 sequences, about an eighth seen once. The CDR3 covers 17 residues. V lost 5 bases and J 7 bases, leaving 24 bases between the germline ends. Germline assignment: CDR1 MDHEN and CDR2 SYDVKM. The data were also submitted as part of a second study, on T cells in Graves' hyperthyroidism and ophthalmopathy. As that report states: Exclusion of patients followed from uncontrolled infection, other autoimmune disease, pregnancy or lactation. The HTBI primer set served for first-round RT-PCR of the TCR CDR3.

This TCR derives from a woman younger than 30 with Graves disease. Sequenced material: peripheral blood mononuclear cells (PBMCs), taken at new diagnosis, from a patient treated with antithyroid drugs. The V gene is TRBV28, the J gene TRBJ1-5, with D possibly matching TRBD1 (5 bases). CDR3: CASSGARDVLSGQPQHF. The CDR3 DNA sequence: TGTGCCAGCAGTGGGGCCCGGGACGTCCTTAGCGGACAGCCCCAGCATTTT.